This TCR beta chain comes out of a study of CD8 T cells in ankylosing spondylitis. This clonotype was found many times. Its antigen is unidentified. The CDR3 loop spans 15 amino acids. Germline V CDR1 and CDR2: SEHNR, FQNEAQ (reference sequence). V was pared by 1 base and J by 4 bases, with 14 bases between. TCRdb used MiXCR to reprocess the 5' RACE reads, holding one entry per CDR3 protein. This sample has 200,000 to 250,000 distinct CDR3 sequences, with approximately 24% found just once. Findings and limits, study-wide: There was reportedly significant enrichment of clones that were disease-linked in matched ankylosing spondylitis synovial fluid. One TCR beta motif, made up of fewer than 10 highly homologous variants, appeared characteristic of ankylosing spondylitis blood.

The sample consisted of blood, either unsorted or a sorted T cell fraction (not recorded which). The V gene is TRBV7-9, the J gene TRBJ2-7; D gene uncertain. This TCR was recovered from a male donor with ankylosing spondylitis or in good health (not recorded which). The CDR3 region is CASSLELVGEYEQYF. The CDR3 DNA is TGTGCCAGCAGCTTAGAACTCGTTGGAGAGTACGAGCAGTACTTC.